The TCR beta chain described here comes from a study of blood T cell repertoires in COVID-19. Recruited during active infection, patients (from Seattle) were subsequently followed longitudinally. Authors' analysis steps: Amplifying reference gene primers gave estimates of nucleated cell counts. Method: immunoSEQ multiplex PCR; TCRdb's copy keeps in-frame clones and lacks some. That table furnishes V, J and clone size, whereas the DNA furnished D and trimming. This sample has about 210,000 clones, with approximately 81% found just once. This clone showed up just once. The source of this sequence is a woman older than 75 with COVID-19, enrolled during active disease. The sample taken for sequencing was peripheral blood.

The CDR3 bases are TGTGCCAGCAGTTCCAGCGGGGTGGGCGAGCAGTACGTC. Encoded protein: CASSSSGVGEQYV. V and J are TRBV12-3 or TRBV12-4 and TRBJ2-7, with TRBD2 identical over 7 bases. The CDR3 spans 13 residues. Trimming took 4 bases from V and 6 from J; bases not matched to a gene: 6.